This T cell receptor beta chain was retrieved from a study of lymphopenia after photon versus proton radiotherapy. Turning to this clone: Its antigen is not known.

The V end was cut by 5 bases, the J end by 3 bases, with 20 bases between. This CDR3 spans 16 amino acids. Germline V CDR1 and CDR2: LNHDA, SQIVND (reference sequence). General study findings and limits: Larger post-nadir TCR diversity loss correlated inversely with survival in deceased patients. After the lymphocyte nadir, photon-treated repertoires showed oligoclonal expansion, especially of CD8+ Temra cells. Relative stability marked proton patients; photon patients lost diversity and naive cells. Survival link was tested only in deceased patients; proton benefit remains a possibility.

The repertoire was sequenced with immunoSEQ multiplex PCR; TCRdb's copy has only in-frame clones and lacks some. The repertoire includes under 20,000 clones, 70% to 90% of them detected once, and less than 12% sits in the top ten. The sequence was collected from a man in his 70s with pancreatic cancer. The J gene is TRBJ2-7, the V gene TRBV19; possible D gene TRBD2, 6 bases. This specimen was peripheral blood, taken from a patient treated with proton-based radiotherapy. As DNA, the CDR3 is TGTGCCAGTAGTCTCTCGGCCAGCGGGCCCCTCTACGAGCAGTACTTC. Protein sequence: CASSLSASGPLYEQYF.